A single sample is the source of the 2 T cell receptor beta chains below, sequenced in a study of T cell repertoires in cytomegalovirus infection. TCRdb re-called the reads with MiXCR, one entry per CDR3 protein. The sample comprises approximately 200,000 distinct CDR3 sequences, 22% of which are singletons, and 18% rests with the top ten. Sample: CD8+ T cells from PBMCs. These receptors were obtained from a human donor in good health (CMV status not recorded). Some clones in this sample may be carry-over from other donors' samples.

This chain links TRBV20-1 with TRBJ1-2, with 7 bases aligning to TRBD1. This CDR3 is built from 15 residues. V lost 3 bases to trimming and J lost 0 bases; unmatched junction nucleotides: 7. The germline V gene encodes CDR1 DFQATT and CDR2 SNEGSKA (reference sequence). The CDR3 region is CSASSTGTTNYGYTF. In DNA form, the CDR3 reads TGCAGTGCTAGCTCGACAGGGACTACTAACTATGGCTACACCTTC.

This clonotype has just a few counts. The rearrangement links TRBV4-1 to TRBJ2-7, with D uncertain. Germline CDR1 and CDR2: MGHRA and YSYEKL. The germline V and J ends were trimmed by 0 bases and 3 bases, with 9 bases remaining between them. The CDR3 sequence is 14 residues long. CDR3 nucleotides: TGCGCCAGCAGCCAAGAAACTAATGTCTACGAGCAGTACTTC. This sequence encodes CASSQETNVYEQYF.